This is a list of T cell receptor beta chains from one sample in a study of blood T cell repertoires in COVID-19. The repertoire was sequenced with immunoSEQ multiplex PCR; TCRdb's copy has only in-frame clones and lacks some. The table has hundreds of thousands of clones, around 84% seen once; the top ten hold approximately 5%. Material for sequencing was PBMCs or T cells enriched from blood (not recorded which). The source is a man aged 35-49 years who had been exposed to COVID-19. Both conserved end residues are part of each CDR3. The order of the fields is J gene, clone size, D gene, V gene, CDR3 DNA, CDR3 protein. D genes are given only for firm matches. Size values are once, few and many counts, or a class for expanded clones, and some rows have none.

TRBJ2-7 | - | TRBD2 | TRBV4-2 | TGTGCCAGCAGTCGAACCGGGACTACACTCTACGAGCAGTACTTC | CASSRTGTTLYEQYF
TRBJ2-7 | - | - | TRBV19 | TGTGCCAGTAGTATAGATCAGGGACAACCGGCCTACGAGCAGTACTTC | CASSIDQGQPAYEQYF
TRBJ1-5 | many | TRBD1 | TRBV5-8 | TGTGCCAGCGGACCGGTATACACAGGGGGCAATCAGCCCCAGCATTTT | CASGPVYTGGNQPQHF
TRBJ2-2 | - | TRBD2 | TRBV14 | TGTGCCAGCACTAGCGGGAGACACGGGGAGCTGTTTTTT | CASTSGRHGELFF
TRBJ2-3 | - | - | TRBV19 | TGTGCCAGTAGTCCGAGGCGAAACACAGATACGCAGTATTTT | CASSPRRNTDTQYF
TRBJ1-5 | - | - | TRBV6-5 | TGTGCCAGCAGCTTAAAAGGACAAGGTAATCAGCCCCAGCATTTT | CASSLKGQGNQPQHF
TRBJ1-2 | - | TRBD1 | TRBV6-5 | TGTGCCAGCAAACAGGGGAATGGCCTTCTCTATGGCTACACCTTC | CASKQGNGLLYGYTF
TRBJ1-6 | - | TRBD1 | TRBV6-5 | TGTGCCAGCAGAGCACAGGGGGCGGGTTCACCCCTCCACTTT | CASRAQGAGSPLHF
TRBJ1-3 | - | - | TRBV19 | TGTGCCAGTAGATATTCCTCTGGAAACACCATATATTTT | CASRYSSGNTIYF
TRBJ2-2 | once | - | TRBV11-2 | TGTGCCAGCAGCTCAAGTGCCGGGAGAGTTGCCGGGGAGCTGTTTTTT | CASSSSAGRVAGELFF
TRBJ2-7 | once | TRBD2 | TRBV18 | TGTGCCAGCTCACCTCGGGAGGGAGGCTACGAGCAGTACTTC | CASSPREGGYEQYF
TRBJ2-5 | - | - | TRBV19 | TGTGCCAGTAGTCCAGGGGCAGGGGAGACCCAGTACTTC | CASSPGAGETQYF
TRBJ2-3 | - | - | TRBV6-4 | TGTGCCAGCAGCGATCAAAGGGGAGATACGCAGTATTTT | CASSDQRGDTQYF
TRBJ2-5 | once | TRBD2 | TRBV9 | TGTGCCAGCAGCGTAGGGCTAGCGGGAGGGTCGGCTAAAGAGACCCAGTACTTC | CASSVGLAGGSAKETQYF
TRBJ1-2 | - | - | TRBV7-9 | TGTGCCAGCAGCCAACAGGACACCTATGGCTACACCTTC | CASSQQDTYGYTF
TRBJ1-2 | - | - | TRBV7-9 | TGTGCCAGCGAGTTTGGCTACACCTTC | CASEFGYTF
TRBJ1-4 | - | - | TRBV9 | TGTGCCAGCAGCGTATCCGCCCTTCCAGGGGCAACTAATGAAAAACTGTTTTTT | CASSVSALPGATNEKLFF
TRBJ1-2 | - | - | TRBV9 | TGTGCCAGCAGCTCCCGGGTCGCCGCCGCCTATGGCTACACCTTC | CASSSRVAAAYGYTF
TRBJ2-1 | - | TRBD2 | TRBV7-9 | TGTGCCAGCAGCTGGCATATTATAATTCAGGGAGGGGATGAGCAGTTCTTC | CASSWHIIIQGGDEQFF
TRBJ2-5 | - | - | TRBV5-1 | TGCGCCAGCAGCCCTCTAGGAGAGACCCAGTACTTC | CASSPLGETQYF
TRBJ1-3 | - | - | TRBV19 | TGTGCCAGTAGCAGGGTATCTGGAAACACCATATATTTT | CASSRVSGNTIYF
TRBJ1-2 | once | TRBD1 | TRBV30 | TGTGCCTGCCCGAGATCGTACACAGGGGGGGGCTACACCTTC | CACPRSYTGGGYTF
TRBJ2-7 | - | - | TRBV20-1 | TGCAGTGCTATTGAATTCTGGTATCATAGTGGTGTCACCTACGAGCAGTACTTC | CSAIEFWYHSGVTYEQYF
TRBJ2-3 | once | - | TRBV3-1/TRBV3-2 | TGTGCCAGCAGTTTCTCCGGGAGCACAGATACGCAGTATTTT | CASSFSGSTDTQYF
TRBJ2-7 | once | TRBD2 | TRBV4-2 | TGTGCCAGCAGCCAAGAACCGGGACTAGCGGGAGTTGTTGCGCAGTACTTC | CASSQEPGLAGVVAQYF
TRBJ2-3 | - | TRBD2 | TRBV5-1 | TGCGCCAGCAGCGGACTAGCGGTGATGATGGGCACAGATACGCAGTATTTT | CASSGLAVMMGTDTQYF
TRBJ2-7 | - | - | TRBV12-3/TRBV12-4 | TGTGCCAGCGCCGACAATCCCTACGAGCAGTACTTC | CASADNPYEQYF
TRBJ2-1 | - | TRBD2 | TRBV29-1 | TGCAGCGTGGGACCGGGACTAGGTTACAATGAGCAGTTCTTC | CSVGPGLGYNEQFF
TRBJ1-2 | - | - | TRBV7-9 | TGTGCCAGCAGCTGGGGTCTCGGGGGTGACTATGGCTACACCTTC | CASSWGLGGDYGYTF
TRBJ2-7 | - | TRBD2 | TRBV3-1/TRBV3-2 | TGTGCCAGCAGCCCAACTAGCGGGCTGTACGAGCAGTACTTC | CASSPTSGLYEQYF
TRBJ2-4 | - | TRBD1 | TRBV19 | TGTGCCAGTACTGGACAGGGAAAGAACATTCAGTACTTC | CASTGQGKNIQYF
TRBJ1-5 | once | - | TRBV5-1 | TGCGCCAGCAGCCCGGGACAACGCAATCAGCCCCAGCATTTT | CASSPGQRNQPQHF
TRBJ1-2 | - | - | TRBV3-1/TRBV3-2 | TGTGCCAGCAGCCCTCGGGAACAGAAAATCTATGGCTACACCTTC | CASSPREQKIYGYTF
TRBJ1-5 | few | TRBD1 | TRBV19 | TGTGCCAGTAGCAGGTCAGGGGGTTTCAATCAGCCCCAGCATTTT | CASSRSGGFNQPQHF
TRBJ1-4 | - | - | TRBV7-9 | TGTGCCAGCAGCTCCCCGTTTGGCAGGGTAGAAGAAAAACTGTTTTTT | CASSSPFGRVEEKLFF
TRBJ1-1 | - | - | TRBV7-9 | TGTGCCAGCAGAGGGGCCGCAGGAACGGGAGCTTTCTTT | CASRGAAGTGAFF
TRBJ2-1 | - | - | TRBV9 | TGTGCCAGCACTTCGAGCCTTTTCAATGAGCAGTTCTTC | CASTSSLFNEQFF
TRBJ2-7 | - | TRBD1 | TRBV27 | TGTGCCAGCAGTTTTAGACAGGGGCCCGAGCAGTACTTC | CASSFRQGPEQYF
TRBJ1-5 | - | - | TRBV5-1 | TGCGCCAGCAGCTTGGATAATCCTAGCAATCAGCCCCAGCATTTT | CASSLDNPSNQPQHF
TRBJ1-6 | - | TRBD1 | TRBV5-4 | TGTGCCAGCAGCTTAGAGGGGGCCCTGAATTCACCCCTCCACTTT | CASSLEGALNSPLHF
TRBJ2-6 | - | - | TRBV7-9 | TGTGCCAGCAGCTTCGGGGGTGGGGCCAACGTCCTGACTTTC | CASSFGGGANVLTF
TRBJ2-7 | - | TRBD1 | TRBV19 | TGTGCCAGTAGTATAGGTAGGGGGCCCTACGAGCAGTACTTC | CASSIGRGPYEQYF
TRBJ2-7 | - | TRBD2 | TRBV4-2 | TGTGCCAGCAGCCAGGGGGGACTAGCGGGAGTCTACGAGCAGTACTTC | CASSQGGLAGVYEQYF
TRBJ1-2 | - | - | TRBV28 | TGTGCCAGCAGTTTAAGCGGGTTGGACTATGGCTACACCTTC | CASSLSGLDYGYTF
TRBJ2-3 | - | - | TRBV6-2/TRBV6-3 | TGTGCCAGCAGTTACTCGTCGGCCGGGAGAATTGTAGATACGCAGTATTTT | CASSYSSAGRIVDTQYF
TRBJ2-7 | - | - | TRBV6-5 | TGTGCCACCACCCCCAGTCCGGGAGTTGGTGGGCAGTACTTC | CATTPSPGVGGQYF
TRBJ2-3 | - | TRBD1 | TRBV29-1 | TGCAGCGCCCGACAGGGAGATACGCAGTATTTT | CSARQGDTQYF
TRBJ2-1 | - | TRBD2 | TRBV11-2 | TGTGCCAGCAGCTTACGCCCCACTAGCGGGAGTCTCTACAATGAGCAGTTCTTC | CASSLRPTSGSLYNEQFF
TRBJ1-2 | - | - | TRBV4-2 | TGTGCCAGCAGCCAAGTTTCCGGAGCAGCCTATGGCTACACCTTC | CASSQVSGAAYGYTF
TRBJ2-2 | - | TRBD2 | TRBV5-4 | TGTGCCAGCAGCCCCGCTAGCGGGAGGCGGACCGGGGAGCTGTTTTTT | CASSPASGRRTGELFF
TRBJ2-1 | - | - | TRBV24-1 | TGTGCCACCAGCCGGGGAGGCTACAATGAGCAGTTCTTC | CATSRGGYNEQFF
TRBJ2-7 | - | - | TRBV30 | TGTGCCTGGAAGGGGTCCTGGGACGAGCAGTACTTC | CAWKGSWDEQYF
TRBJ2-5 | - | - | TRBV7-9 | TGTGCCAGTCTGCGAGAGTCGGGGGAGACCCAGTACTTC | CASLRESGETQYF